The 7 T cell receptor beta chains below come from one sample, sequenced in a study of T cell responses to AZD1222 COVID-19 vaccine. The data were produced by immunoSEQ multiplex PCR, yet TCRdb's version contains in-frame clones alone and is incomplete. The repertoire holds 200,000 or so clones, with roughly 91% as singletons. Sequenced here: peripheral blood, sampled on day 0 of AZD1222 vaccination. All receptors derive from an adult in good health.

This chain uses TRBV9 with TRBJ1-1; weak D call: TRBD1 (6 bases). The V gene's germline CDR1 is SGDLS and CDR2 YYNGEE. The CDR3 is 15 residues long. V dropped 3 bases and J dropped 1 base, with 13 bases sitting between them. This CDR3 reads CASSAVLRGNTEAFF. The DNA of the CDR3 is TGTGCCAGCAGCGCGGTGCTCAGGGGGAACACTGAAGCTTTCTTT.

CDR3 sequence: CASSSGGTTYNEQFF. The CDR3 DNA reads TGTGCCAGCAGCTCCGGCGGGACTACCTACAATGAGCAGTTCTTC. J is TRBJ2-1 and V is TRBV9, with 7 bases that match TRBD2. The CDR3 is 15 residues long. J gave up 2 bases and V 4 bases, and 6 bases lay outside the gene matches. Per germline, CDR1 SGDLS and CDR2 YYNGEE. The whole variable domain, remainder taken from reference TRBV9 and TRBJ2-1, is DSGVTQTPKHLITATGQRVTLRCSPRSGDLSVYWYQQSLDQGLQFLIQYYNGEERAKGNILERFSAQQFPDLHSELNLSSLELGDSALYFCASSSGGTTYNEQFFGPGTRLTVL.

The chain recombines TRBV19 with TRBJ1-6, with a weak D call TRBD1 (5 bases). This CDR3 has 12 residues. The V gene lost 5 bases and the J gene lost 13 bases, with 12 bases spanning the gap. Germline loops: CDR1 LNHDA, CDR2 SQIVND (reference sequence). The CDR3 DNA reads TGTGCCAGTAGTTTCCAGGGATGGCCCCTCCACTTT. It codes for CASSFQGWPLHF.

This chain connects TRBV18 to TRBJ1-2; 12 bases align to TRBD1. V lost 3 bases and J lost 4; bases outside the gene matches: 12. CDR3 length: 18 residues. Germline V gives CDR1 KGHSH, CDR2 LQKENI. The CDR3 sequence is CASSPLAGTGGAFYGYTF. The DNA of the CDR3 is TGTGCCAGCTCACCCCTGGCCGGGACAGGGGGCGCATTCTATGGCTACACCTTC. The variable domain in full, completed from reference TRBV18 and TRBJ1-2, reads NAGVMQNPRHLVRRRGQEARLRCSPMKGHSHVYWYRQLPEEGLKFMVYLQKENIIDESGMPKERFSAEFPKEGPSILRIQQVVRGDSAAYFCASSPLAGTGGAFYGYTFGSGTRLTVV.

The rearrangement joins TRBV27 to TRBJ1-2, with D perhaps matching TRBD1 (6 bases). The CDR3 length is 11 residues. Trimming removed 5 bases at V and 6 bases at J, with 7 bases between. Germline lookup yields CDR1 MNHEY and CDR2 SMNVEV (reference sequence). This CDR3 reads CASSGGHGYTF. The CDR3 DNA follows: TGTGCCAGCAGTGGGGGCCATGGCTACACCTTC.

The V call is TRBV19, the J call TRBJ1-3; no reliable D call. Looked up from germline, CDR1 is LNHDA and CDR2 is SQIVND (reference sequence). The germline V and J ends were trimmed by 8 bases and 3 bases, with 11 bases remaining between them. CDR3 length: 13 amino acids. Written as DNA, the CDR3 is TGTGCCAGTGCCCTAATGGATGGAAACACCATATATTTT. Its protein product is CASALMDGNTIYF.

This sequence joins TRBV28 and TRBJ1-5, with 7 bases that match TRBD1. CDR1 MDHEN and CDR2 SYDVKM come from the germline V gene. After removal of 6 bases from V and 4 bases from J, the junction contained 6 bases not matched to a gene. The CDR3 extends over 14 amino acids. The DNA of the CDR3 is TGTGCCAGCAGACCAGACAGGGAGAATCAGCCCCAGCATTTT. It translates to CASRPDRENQPQHF.